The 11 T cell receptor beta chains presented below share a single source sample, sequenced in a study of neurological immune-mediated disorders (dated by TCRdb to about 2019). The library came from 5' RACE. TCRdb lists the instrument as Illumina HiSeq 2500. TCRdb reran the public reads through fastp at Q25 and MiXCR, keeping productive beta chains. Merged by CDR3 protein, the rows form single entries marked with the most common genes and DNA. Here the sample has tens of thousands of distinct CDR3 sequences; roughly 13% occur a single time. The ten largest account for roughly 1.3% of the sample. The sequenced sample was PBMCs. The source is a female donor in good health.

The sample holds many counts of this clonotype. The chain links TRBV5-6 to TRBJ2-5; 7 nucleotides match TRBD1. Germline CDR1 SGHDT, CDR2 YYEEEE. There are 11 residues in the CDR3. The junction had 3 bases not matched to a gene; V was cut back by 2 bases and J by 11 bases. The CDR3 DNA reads TGTGCCAGCAGCTTCACAGGGGCTCAGTACTTC. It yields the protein CASSFTGAQYF. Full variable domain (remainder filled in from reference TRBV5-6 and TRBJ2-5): DAGVTQSPTHLIKTRGQQVTLRCSPKSGHDTVSWYQQALGQGPQFIFQYYEEEERQRGNFPDRFSGHQFPNYSSELNVNALLLGDSALYLCASSFTGAQYFGPGTRLLVL.

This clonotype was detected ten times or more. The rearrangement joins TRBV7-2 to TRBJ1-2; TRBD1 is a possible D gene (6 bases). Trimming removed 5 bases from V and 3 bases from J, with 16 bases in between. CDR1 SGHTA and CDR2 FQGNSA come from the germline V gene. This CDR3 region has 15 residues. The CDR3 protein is CASSANREQHYGYTF. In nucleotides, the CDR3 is TGTGCCAGCAGCGCTAACAGGGAACAACACTATGGCTACACCTTC. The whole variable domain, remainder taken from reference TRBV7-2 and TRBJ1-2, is GAGVSQSPSNKVTEKGKDVELRCDPISGHTALYWYRQSLGQGLEFLIYFQGNSAPDKSGLPSDRFSAERTGGSVSTLTIQRTQQEDSAVYLCASSANREQHYGYTFGSGTRLTVV.

The CDR3, as DNA: TGTGCCAGCTCAAGGGAAATCTCTAATTCACCCCTCCACTTT. Translated, it gives CASSREISNSPLHF. The rearrangement joins TRBV2 to TRBJ1-6; D ambiguous. The length of the CDR3 is 14 residues. CDR1 is SNHLY, CDR2 FYNNEI, per germline. The V gene lost 8 bases and the J gene lost 6 bases, with 14 bases spanning the gap.

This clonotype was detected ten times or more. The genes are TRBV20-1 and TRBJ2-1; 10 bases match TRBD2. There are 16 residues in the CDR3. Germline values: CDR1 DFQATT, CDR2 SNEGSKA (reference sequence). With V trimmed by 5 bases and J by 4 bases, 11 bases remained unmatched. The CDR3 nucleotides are TGCAGTGCTGGACCCTCTAGCGGGGGTCGTTACAATGAGCAGTTCTTC. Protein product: CSAGPSSGGRYNEQFF.

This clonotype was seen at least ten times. CDR3 in DNA: TGTGCCAGCACCCTAGGGGGGACAAGCTCCTACGAGCAGTACTTC. It codes for CASTLGGTSSYEQYF. V usage is TRBV6-6 and J usage is TRBJ2-7; D possibly matches TRBD1 or TRBD2 (6 bases each). V was pared by 7 bases and J by 0 bases, with 16 bases between. The CDR3 covers 15 residues. Germline V CDR1 and CDR2: MNHNY, SVGAGI (reference sequence).

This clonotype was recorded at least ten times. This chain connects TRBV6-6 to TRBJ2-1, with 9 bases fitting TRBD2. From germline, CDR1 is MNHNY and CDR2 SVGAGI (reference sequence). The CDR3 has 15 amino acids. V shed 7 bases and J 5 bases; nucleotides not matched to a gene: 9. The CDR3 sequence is CASTLGGGANNEQFF. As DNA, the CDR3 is TGTGCCAGCACCCTGGGCGGGGGGGCCAACAATGAGCAGTTCTTC.

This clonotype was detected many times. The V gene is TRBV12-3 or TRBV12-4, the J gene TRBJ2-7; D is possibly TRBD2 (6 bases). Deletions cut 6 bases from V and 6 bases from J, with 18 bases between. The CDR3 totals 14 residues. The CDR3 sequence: CASSGLYTMGEQYF. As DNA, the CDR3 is TGTGCCAGCAGCGGACTATATACGATGGGCGAGCAGTACTTC.

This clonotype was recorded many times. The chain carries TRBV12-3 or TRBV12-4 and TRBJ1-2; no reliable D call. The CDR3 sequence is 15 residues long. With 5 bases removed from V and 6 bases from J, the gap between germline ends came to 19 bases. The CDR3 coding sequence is TGTGCCAGCAGTATCGATCAAGGAAGAGTAGATGGCTACACCTTC. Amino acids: CASSIDQGRVDGYTF.

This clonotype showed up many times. The CDR3 loop reads CSARSGWRSGTEAFF. The CDR3 DNA is TGCAGTGCTAGAAGCGGTTGGCGGTCGGGCACTGAAGCTTTCTTT. This sequence joins TRBV20-1 and TRBJ1-1; no clear D gene. The CDR3 is 15 amino acids. CDR1 is DFQATT and CDR2 is SNEGSKA in the germline V gene (reference sequence). Trimming removed 2 bases at V and 4 bases at J, with 17 bases between.

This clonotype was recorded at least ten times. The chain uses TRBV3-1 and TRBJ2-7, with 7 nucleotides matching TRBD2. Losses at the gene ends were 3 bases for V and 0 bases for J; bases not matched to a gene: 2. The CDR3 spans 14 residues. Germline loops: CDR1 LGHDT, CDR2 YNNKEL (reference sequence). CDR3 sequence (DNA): TGTGCCAGCAGCCAGCGGGGGAGCTCCTACGAGCAGTACTTC. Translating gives CASSQRGSSYEQYF.

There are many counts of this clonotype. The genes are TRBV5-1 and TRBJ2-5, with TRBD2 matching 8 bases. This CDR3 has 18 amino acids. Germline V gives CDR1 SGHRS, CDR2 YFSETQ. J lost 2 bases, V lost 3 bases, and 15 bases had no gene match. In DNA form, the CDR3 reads TGCGCCAGCAGCTCCTCCGGGACTAGGGCCCTGGAGCAAGAGACCCAGTACTTC. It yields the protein CASSSSGTRALEQETQYF.